This T cell receptor (beta chain) stems from a study of spatial heterogeneity in lung cancer. Findings and limits, study-wide: For expanded intratumoral alpha and beta TCRs, counts tracked tumor mutation counts.

Concerning this clonotype: Its antigen remains unknown.

This CDR3 has 13 amino acids. V lost 4 bases and J 6 bases, leaving 12 bases between the germline ends. Germline V gene lookup returns CDR1 SGHRS and CDR2 YFSETQ. TCRdb re-analysed the 5' RACE reads in MiXCR, keeping a single row per CDR3 protein. The sample consists of a few thousand distinct CDR3 sequences, roughly 13% of them appearing once. Regarding time point: sample taken at primary tumor resection. The chain is built from TRBV5-1 and TRBJ2-3, with D maybe TRBD2 (5 bases). Sample: lung tumor tissue, taken at surgery. The receptor was isolated from a female donor with early-stage non-small cell lung cancer. CDR3 sequence: CASSEGWMDTQYF. The CDR3 bases are TGCGCCAGCAGCGAGGGCTGGATGGATACGCAGTATTTT.